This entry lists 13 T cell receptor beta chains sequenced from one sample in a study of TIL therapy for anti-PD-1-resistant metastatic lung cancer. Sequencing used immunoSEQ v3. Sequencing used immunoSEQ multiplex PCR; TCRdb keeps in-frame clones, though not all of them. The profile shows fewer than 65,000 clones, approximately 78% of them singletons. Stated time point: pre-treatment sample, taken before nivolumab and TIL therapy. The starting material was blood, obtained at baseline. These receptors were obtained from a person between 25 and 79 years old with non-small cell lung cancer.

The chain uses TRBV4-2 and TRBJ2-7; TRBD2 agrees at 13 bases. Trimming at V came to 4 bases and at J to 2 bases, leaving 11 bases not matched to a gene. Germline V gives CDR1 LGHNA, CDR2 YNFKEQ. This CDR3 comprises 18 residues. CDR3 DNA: TGTGCCAGCAGCCGAGGACTAGCGGGAGCTACCGACACCTACGAGCAGTACTTC. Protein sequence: CASSRGLAGATDTYEQYF.

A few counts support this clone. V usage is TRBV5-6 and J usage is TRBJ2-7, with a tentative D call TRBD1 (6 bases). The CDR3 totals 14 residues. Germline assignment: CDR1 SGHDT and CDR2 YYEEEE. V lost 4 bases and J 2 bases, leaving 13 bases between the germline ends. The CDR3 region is CASSIQTGTYEQYF. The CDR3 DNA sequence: TGTGCCAGCAGCATACAGACAGGAACCTACGAGCAGTACTTC.

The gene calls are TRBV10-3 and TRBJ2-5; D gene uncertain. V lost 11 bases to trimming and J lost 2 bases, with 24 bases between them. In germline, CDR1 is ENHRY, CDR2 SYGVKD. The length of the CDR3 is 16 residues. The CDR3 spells CASGRRVRFEQETQYF. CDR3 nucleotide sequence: TGTGCCTCCGGACGTCGGGTTAGGTTCGAGCAAGAGACCCAGTACTTC.

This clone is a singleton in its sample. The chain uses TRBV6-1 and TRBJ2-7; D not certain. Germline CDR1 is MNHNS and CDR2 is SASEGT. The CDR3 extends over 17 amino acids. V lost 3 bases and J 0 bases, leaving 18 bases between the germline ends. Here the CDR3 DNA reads TGTGCCAGCAGTGACTTCCCAATGGGCGAGGCCTCCTACGAGCAGTACTTC. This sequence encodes CASSDFPMGEASYEQYF.

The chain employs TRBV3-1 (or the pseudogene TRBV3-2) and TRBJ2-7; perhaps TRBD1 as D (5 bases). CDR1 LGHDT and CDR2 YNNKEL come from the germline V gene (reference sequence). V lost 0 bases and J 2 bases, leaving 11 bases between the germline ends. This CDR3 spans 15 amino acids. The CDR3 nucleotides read TGTGCCAGCAGCCAAGAAACCCAGGGCCCCTACGAGCAGTACTTC. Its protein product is CASSQETQGPYEQYF.

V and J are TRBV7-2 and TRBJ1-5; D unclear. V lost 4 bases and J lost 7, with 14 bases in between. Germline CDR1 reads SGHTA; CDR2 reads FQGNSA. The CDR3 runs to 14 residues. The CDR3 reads CASSSLPYGQPQHF. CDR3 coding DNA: TGTGCCAGCAGCTCCCTACCCTACGGGCAGCCCCAGCATTTT.

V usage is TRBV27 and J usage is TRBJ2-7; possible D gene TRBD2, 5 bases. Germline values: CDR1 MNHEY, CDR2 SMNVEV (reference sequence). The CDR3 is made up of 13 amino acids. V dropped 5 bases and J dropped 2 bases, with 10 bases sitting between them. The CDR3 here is CASSLEGAYEQYF. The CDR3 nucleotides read TGTGCCAGCAGTCTCGAGGGAGCCTACGAGCAGTACTTC.

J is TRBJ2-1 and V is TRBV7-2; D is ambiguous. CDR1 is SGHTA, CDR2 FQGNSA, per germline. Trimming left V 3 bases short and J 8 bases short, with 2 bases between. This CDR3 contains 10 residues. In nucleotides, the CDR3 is TGTGCCAGCAGCTTCCATGAGCAGTTCTTC. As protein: CASSFHEQFF.

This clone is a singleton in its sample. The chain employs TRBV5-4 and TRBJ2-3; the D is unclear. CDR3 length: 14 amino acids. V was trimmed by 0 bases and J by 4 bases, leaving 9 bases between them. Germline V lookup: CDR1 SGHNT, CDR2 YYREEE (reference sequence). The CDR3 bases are TGTGCCAGCAGCTTGGCTTCAGGAGCAGATACGCAGTATTTT. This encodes CASSLASGADTQYF.

CDR3 in amino acids: CASSLWAGETDTQYF. CDR3 DNA sequence: TGTGCCAGCAGCCTGTGGGCGGGAGAAACAGATACGCAGTATTTT. This chain links TRBV9 with TRBJ2-3, with 7 bases matching TRBD2. The CDR3 extends over 15 amino acids. Germline CDR1 is SGDLS and CDR2 is YYNGEE. The ends lost 4 bases at V and 3 bases at J; junction bases unmatched: 8.

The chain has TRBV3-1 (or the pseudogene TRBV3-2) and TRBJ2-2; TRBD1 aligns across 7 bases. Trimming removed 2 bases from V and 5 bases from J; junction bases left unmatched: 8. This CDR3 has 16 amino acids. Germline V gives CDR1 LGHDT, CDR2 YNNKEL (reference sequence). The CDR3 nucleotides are TGTGCCAGCAGCCAATACAGGGGAAGGGGGACCGGGGAGCTGTTTTTT. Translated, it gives CASSQYRGRGTGELFF.

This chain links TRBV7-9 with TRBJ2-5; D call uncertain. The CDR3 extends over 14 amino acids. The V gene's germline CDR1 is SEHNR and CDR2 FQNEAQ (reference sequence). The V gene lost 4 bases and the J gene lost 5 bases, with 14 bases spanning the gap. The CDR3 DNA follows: TGTGCCAGCAGCTCCTGGGATCTCGGTGAGACCCAGTACTTC. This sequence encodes CASSSWDLGETQYF.

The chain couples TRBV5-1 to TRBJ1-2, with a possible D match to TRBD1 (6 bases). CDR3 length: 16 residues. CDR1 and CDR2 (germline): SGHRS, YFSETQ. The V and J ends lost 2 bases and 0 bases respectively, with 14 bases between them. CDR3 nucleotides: TGCGCCAGCAGCTTATCTGGGGGCACGGCTAACTATGGCTACACCTTC. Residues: CASSLSGGTANYGYTF.